The clone carrying this T cell receptor beta chain occurred a few times. The data were obtained in a study of control samples from healthy donors and cancer patients. Here immunoSEQ multiplex PCR was the method, and the copy in TCRdb shows in-frame clones only, minus some. This sample carries around 25,000 clones, roughly 93% of them seen once, and the ten largest clones take over 10%. Looked up from germline, CDR1 is GTSNPN and CDR2 is SVGIG (reference sequence). V was pared by 7 bases and J by 4 bases, with 6 bases of the junction left unmatched. CDR3 length equals 14 residues. The chain combines TRBV30 with TRBJ1-3; 11 positions agree with TRBD1. This TCR came from a man in his fifties with lung cancer. What was sequenced was PBMCs. The CDR3 region is CAFRTGGSGNTIYF. In DNA form, the CDR3 reads TGTGCCTTTAGGACAGGGGGCAGCGGAAACACCATATATTTT.